The 10 T cell receptor beta chains below all came from one sample that was sequenced in a study of identical twins. A single record per CDR3 protein comes from TCRdb applying MiXCR to the 5' RACE reads. The table has under 900,000 distinct CDR3 sequences, roughly 18% seen once. This sample also belongs to another study, concerning T cells expressing NK-cell markers.

Sequenced input: PBMCs. All receptors derive from a woman between 18 and 29 years old in good health.

The V call is TRBV29-1, the J call TRBJ2-3, with D possibly matching TRBD1 (5 bases). The CDR3 contains 14 residues. The V end was cut by 6 bases, the J end by 1 base, with 14 bases between. Germline CDR1 SQVTM, CDR2 ANQGSEA. CDR3 DNA: TGCAGCGTCAGGGTCTACGAGGGCACAGATACGCAGTATTTT. This sequence encodes CSVRVYEGTDTQYF.

This chain connects TRBV6-5 to TRBJ2-5; 9 bases agree with TRBD1. Per the germline V gene, CDR1 is MNHEY and CDR2 is SVGAGI. V shed 6 bases, J shed 6 bases, and the junction held 2 bases outside the gene matches. The CDR3 runs 12 residues. CDR3 DNA: TGTGCCAGCAGGGACAGGGGTCAGACCCAGTACTTC. It specifies CASRDRGQTQYF.

The sample holds many counts of this clonotype. The rearrangement links TRBV11-2 to TRBJ2-3, with TRBD2 matching 9 bases. There are 19 residues in the CDR3. Per germline, CDR1 SGHAT and CDR2 FQNNGV. V shed 6 bases, J shed 0 bases, and the junction held 16 bases outside the gene matches. The CDR3 DNA is TGTGCCAGCAGTCGCTACAGGGGAACTAGCGGGTCTAGCACAGATACGCAGTATTTT. Translation: CASSRYRGTSGSSTDTQYF.

The chain recombines TRBV6-1 with TRBJ2-5; tentatively, D is TRBD1 (6 bases). CDR1 is MNHNS and CDR2 is SASEGT in the germline V gene. This CDR3 spans 14 amino acids. V shed 3 bases and J shed 0 bases, with 8 bases lying between them. Written as DNA, the CDR3 is TGTGCCAGCAGTGAGGGACACCACCAAGAGACCCAGTACTTC. Amino acids: CASSEGHHQETQYF.

The rearrangement uses TRBV13 and TRBJ2-2; D tentatively reads TRBD1 or TRBD2 (5 bases each). This CDR3 is 12 amino acids long. The germline V gene encodes CDR1 PRHDT and CDR2 FYEKMQ (reference sequence). V was clipped by 4 bases and J by 9 bases, with 9 bases between them. In DNA form, the CDR3 reads TGTGCCAGCAGCTGGGGGAGCCGGGAGCTGTTTTTT. Residues: CASSWGSRELFF.

The chain carries TRBV7-2 and TRBJ2-7, with TRBD1 matching over 7 bases. The CDR3 contains 16 residues. The germline gives CDR1 SGHTA, CDR2 FQGNSA. Unmatched junction bases numbered 10, after V lost 5 bases and J lost 0 bases. The CDR3 here is CASSIRQGRSSYEQYF. CDR3 bases: TGTGCCAGCAGCATACGACAGGGTAGGAGCTCCTACGAGCAGTACTTC.

This chain connects TRBV20-1 to TRBJ2-2; 8 nucleotides match TRBD2. Germline V gives CDR1 DFQATT, CDR2 SNEGSKA (reference sequence). The CDR3 has 17 amino acids. The junction had 9 bases not matched to a gene; V was cut back by 0 bases and J by 3 bases. CDR3 in DNA: TGCAGTGCTAGAGATGTTGGAGCGGGAGATCACACCGGGGAGCTGTTTTTT. Amino acid sequence: CSARDVGAGDHTGELFF.

The rearrangement links TRBV20-1 to TRBJ1-5; no definite D call. The germline CDR1 and CDR2 sequences are DFQATT and SNEGSKA (reference sequence). Trimming cost V 1 base and J 0 bases, with 13 bases left between them. The length of the CDR3 is 16 residues. The chain's CDR3 is CSARGGRSYSNQPQHF. The CDR3 DNA follows: TGCAGTGCTAGAGGGGGTAGAAGTTATAGCAATCAGCCCCAGCATTTT.

The chain joins TRBV7-9 to TRBJ2-1; D call uncertain. CDR3 length equals 15 residues. Trimming removed 3 bases at V and 4 bases at J, with 13 bases between. The germline V gene has CDR1 SEHNR and CDR2 FQNEAQ (reference sequence). CDR3 DNA sequence: TGTGCCAGCAGCTTGCAGACTGCCGCGTACAATGAGCAGTTCTTC. Translation: CASSLQTAAYNEQFF.

The chain links TRBV2 to TRBJ1-3; the D gene is possibly TRBD1 (5 bases). This CDR3 contains 16 residues. Germline CDR1 is SNHLY and CDR2 is FYNNEI. Trimming took 3 bases from V and 3 from J, leaving 15 bases between them. DNA for the CDR3: TGTGCCAGCAGTGAGGGACCTGGGGGAAGTGGAAACACCATATATTTT. It is translated as CASSEGPGGSGNTIYF.